This T cell receptor (beta chain) was captured in a study of T cells in Graves' hyperthyroidism and ophthalmopathy. This clonotype was observed a handful of times. RNA transcripts served as the template for amplifying TCR beta CDR3 regions. The HTBI primer set was used in a first-round RT-PCR of the TCR CDR3. TCRdb reanalysed the multiplex PCR reads using MiXCR and keeps one entry per CDR3 protein. The sample has a few hundred thousand distinct CDR3 sequences; 15% to 20% are singletons. Germline trimming cut 8 bases from V and 5 bases from J; bases unmatched to any gene: 9. CDR1 is LGHDT, CDR2 YNNKEL, per germline (reference sequence). The CDR3 totals 14 residues.

Material for sequencing was blood. This chain connects TRBV3-1 to TRBJ2-5, with 9 bases matching TRBD1. This TCR derives from a woman between 50 and 59 years old with Graves' hyperthyroidism. The CDR3 DNA reads TGTGCCAGCGTACGGACAGGGGCTCGGGAGACCCAGTACTTC. This gives the protein CASVRTGARETQYF.